This T cell receptor (beta chain) derives from a study of blood T cell repertoires in COVID-19. Whole-study context: In each case, the material was cDNA or gDNA derived from T cells, B-cell-depleted T cells, or PBMCs.

TCRdb's table, derived via immunoSEQ multiplex PCR, lists solely in-frame clones and lacks some. The table records 45,000 to 65,000 clones, roughly 90% of them present only once. Germline lookup yields CDR1 LGHNA and CDR2 YSLEER. The CDR3 extends over 16 amino acids. Trimming took off 1 base at V and 3 bases at J, with 15 bases between the two ends. The sample was peripheral blood. The chain recombines TRBV4-3 with TRBJ1-2; possible D gene TRBD1, 5 bases. The source of this sequence is a woman aged 80 or over with acute or convalescent COVID-19. Here the CDR3 DNA reads TGCGCCAGCAGCCAAGGGGTGGGCAGGGTCGACTATGGCTACACCTTC. It yields the protein CASSQGVGRVDYGYTF.